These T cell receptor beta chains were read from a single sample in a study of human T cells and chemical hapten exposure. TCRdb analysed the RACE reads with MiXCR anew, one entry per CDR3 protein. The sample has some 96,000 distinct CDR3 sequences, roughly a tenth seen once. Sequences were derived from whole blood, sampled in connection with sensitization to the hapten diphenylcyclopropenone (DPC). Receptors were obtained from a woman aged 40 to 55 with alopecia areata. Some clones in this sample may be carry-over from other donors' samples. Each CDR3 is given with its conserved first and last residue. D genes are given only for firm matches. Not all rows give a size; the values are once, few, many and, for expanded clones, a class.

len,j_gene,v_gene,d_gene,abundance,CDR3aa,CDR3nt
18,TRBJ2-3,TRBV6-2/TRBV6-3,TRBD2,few,CASSYRATSGSFTDTQYF,TGTGCCAGCAGTTACAGGGCCACTAGCGGGAGTTTCACAGATACGCAGTATTTT
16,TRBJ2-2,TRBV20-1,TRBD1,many,CSASYGTGANTGELFF,TGCAGTGCTAGTTACGGGACAGGGGCGAACACCGGGGAGCTGTTTTTT
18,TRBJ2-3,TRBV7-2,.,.,CASSRGGGGGPSTDTQYF,TGTGCCAGCAGCCGTGGGGGAGGGGGAGGCCCGAGTACAGATACGCAGTATTTT
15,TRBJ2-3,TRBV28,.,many,CASRASRRGKDTQYF,TGTGCCAGCAGGGCAAGTAGGAGGGGGAAAGATACGCAGTATTTT
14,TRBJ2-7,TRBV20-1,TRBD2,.,CSARPSGRSYEQYF,TGCAGTGCTAGACCTAGCGGGAGGTCCTACGAGCAGTACTTC
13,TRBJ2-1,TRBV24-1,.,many,CATSANRWGEQFF,TGTGCCACCAGTGCTAACCGGTGGGGTGAGCAGTTCTTC
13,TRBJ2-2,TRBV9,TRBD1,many,CASSGQGPGELFF,TGTGCCAGCAGCGGACAGGGACCCGGGGAGCTGTTTTTT
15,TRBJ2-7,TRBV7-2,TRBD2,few,CASSPTSGRWGEQYF,TGTGCCAGCAGCCCGACTAGCGGGAGGTGGGGCGAGCAGTACTTC
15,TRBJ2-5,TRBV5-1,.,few,CASSLAPGGQETQYF,TGCGCCAGCAGCTTGGCCCCCGGGGGCCAAGAGACCCAGTACTTC
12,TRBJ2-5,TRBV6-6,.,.,CASSWDGETQYF,TGTGCCAGCAGTTGGGACGGGGAGACCCAGTACTTC
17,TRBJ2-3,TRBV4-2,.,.,CASSQEFSGGLTDTQYF,TGTGCCAGCAGCCAAGAGTTCTCTGGGGGCCTCACAGATACGCAGTATTTT
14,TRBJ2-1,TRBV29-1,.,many,CSALDWSSYNEQFF,TGCAGCGCCTTGGACTGGAGCTCCTACAATGAGCAGTTCTTC
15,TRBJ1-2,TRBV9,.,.,CASSETGTPSYGYTF,TGTGCCAGCAGCGAAACCGGGACACCCAGCTATGGCTACACCTTC
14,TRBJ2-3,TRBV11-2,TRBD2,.,CASSSDSGTDTQYF,TGTGCCAGCAGTTCCGATAGCGGGACAGATACGCAGTATTTT
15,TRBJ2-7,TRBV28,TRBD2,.,CASSTPREGSYEQYF,TGTGCCAGCAGTACCCCCCGGGAGGGTTCCTACGAGCAGTACTTC
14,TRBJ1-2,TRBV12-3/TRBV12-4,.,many,CASNSFPQDYGYTF,TGTGCCAGCAACTCCTTCCCCCAGGACTATGGCTACACCTTC
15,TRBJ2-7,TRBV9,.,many,CASSARDEGFDEQYF,TGTGCCAGCAGCGCCCGGGACGAGGGTTTTGACGAGCAGTACTTC
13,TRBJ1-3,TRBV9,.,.,CASSVARENTIYF,TGTGCCAGCAGCGTAGCCCGCGAAAACACCATATATTTT
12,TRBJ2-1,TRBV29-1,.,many,CSVARTGNEQFF,TGCAGCGTTGCTAGGACCGGCAATGAGCAGTTCTTC
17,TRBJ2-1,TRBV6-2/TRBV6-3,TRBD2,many,CASSSPGLAGVANEQFF,TGTGCCAGCAGTTCCCCGGGACTAGCGGGAGTCGCCAATGAGCAGTTCTTC
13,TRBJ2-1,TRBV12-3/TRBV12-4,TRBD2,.,CASRLAGVPEQFF,TGTGCCAGCAGACTAGCGGGAGTCCCTGAGCAGTTCTTC
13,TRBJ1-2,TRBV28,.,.,CASSLGGLYGYTF,TGTGCCAGCAGTTTAGGGGGGCTATATGGCTACACCTTC
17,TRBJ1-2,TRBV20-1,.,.,CSARDPRVVGLGYGYTF,TGCAGTGCTAGAGATCCGCGGGTTGTGGGACTGGGATATGGCTACACCTTC
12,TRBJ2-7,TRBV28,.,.,CASSLTTYEQYF,TGTGCCAGCAGTTTAACAACCTACGAGCAGTACTTC
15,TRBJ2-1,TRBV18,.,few,CASSPTQGPYNEQFF,TGTGCCAGCTCACCTACCCAGGGGCCCTACAATGAGCAGTTCTTC
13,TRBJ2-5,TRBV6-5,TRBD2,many,CASSPREGETQYF,TGTGCCAGCAGTCCCAGGGAGGGGGAGACCCAGTACTTC
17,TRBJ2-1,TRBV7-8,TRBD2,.,CASSPGGQREQGNEQFF,TGTGCCAGCAGCCCTGGGGGGCAGCGGGAGCAGGGGAATGAGCAGTTCTTC
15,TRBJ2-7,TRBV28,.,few,CASSLIGSGSYEQYF,TGTGCCAGCAGTTTGATTGGGTCTGGCTCCTACGAGCAGTACTTC
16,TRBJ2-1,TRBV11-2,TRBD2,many,CASSPRLIAGDNEQFF,TGTGCCAGCAGCCCCCGGTTGATAGCGGGAGACAATGAGCAGTTCTTC
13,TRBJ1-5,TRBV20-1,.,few,CGGGRHSNQPRHF,TGCGGGGGCGGCCGCCATAGCAATCAGCCCCGGCATTTT
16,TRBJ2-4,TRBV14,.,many,CASSRFLAGAKNIQYF,TGTGCCAGCAGCCGCTTCTTGGCGGGGGCCAAAAACATTCAGTACTTC
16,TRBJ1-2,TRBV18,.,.,CASSPPPIQGNYGYTF,TGTGCCAGCTCACCACCGCCCATCCAAGGAAACTATGGCTACACCTTC
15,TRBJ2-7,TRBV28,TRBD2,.,CASSFYAGVSYEKYF,TGTGCCAGCAGTTTTTATGCGGGAGTAAGTTACGAGAAGTACTTC
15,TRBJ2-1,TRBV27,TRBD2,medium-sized,CASRLEGLAFNEQFF,TGTGCCAGCAGACTCGAGGGACTAGCGTTCAATGAGCAGTTCTTC
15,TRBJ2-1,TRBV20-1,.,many,CSASRSPSRWNEQFF,TGCAGTGCTTCCCGGTCACCTTCCCGGTGGAATGAGCAGTTCTTC
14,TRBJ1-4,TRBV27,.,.,CASSLWASNEKLFF,TGTGCCAGCAGTTTATGGGCAAGTAATGAAAAACTGTTTTTT
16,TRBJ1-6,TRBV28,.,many,CASSLTGFKGDSPLHF,TGTGCCAGCAGTTTAACGGGGTTTAAGGGCGATTCACCCCTCCACTTT
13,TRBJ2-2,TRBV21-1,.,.,CASRQAPPGELFF,TGTGCCAGCAGGCAGGCGCCCCCCGGGGAGCTGTTTTTT
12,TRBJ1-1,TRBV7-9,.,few,CASSPSDNEAFF,TGTGCCAGCAGCCCCTCTGACAACGAAGCTTTCTTT
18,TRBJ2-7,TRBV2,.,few,CASSESRLAEGGHYEQYF,TGTGCCAGCAGTGAATCGCGGCTAGCGGAAGGGGGGCACTACGAGCAGTACTTC
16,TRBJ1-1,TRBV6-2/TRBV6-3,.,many,CASSYHDSFWDTEAFF,TGTGCCAGCAGTTACCATGACTCCTTCTGGGACACTGAAGCTTTCTTT
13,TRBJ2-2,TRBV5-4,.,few,CASSLASAGELFF,TGTGCCAGCAGCTTGGCTAGCGCCGGGGAGCTGTTTTTT
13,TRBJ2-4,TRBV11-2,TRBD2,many,CASSLGGSGIQYF,TGTGCCAGCAGCTTAGGCGGGAGCGGCATTCAGTACTTC
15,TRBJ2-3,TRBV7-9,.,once,CASSYGELASDTQYF,TGTGCCAGCAGCTACGGCGAACTAGCCTCAGATACGCAGTATTTT
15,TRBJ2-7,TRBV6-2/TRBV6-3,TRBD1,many,CASSYSRTGKSEQYF,TGTGCCAGCAGTTACTCCAGGACAGGGAAGAGCGAGCAGTACTTC
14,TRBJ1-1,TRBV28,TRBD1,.,CASSPRPGAGGAFF,TGTGCCAGCAGTCCCAGACCGGGGGCAGGGGGAGCTTTCTTT
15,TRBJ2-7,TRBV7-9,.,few,CASSPRGDLTYEQYF,TGTGCCAGCAGTCCAAGGGGGGACCTCACCTACGAGCAGTACTTC
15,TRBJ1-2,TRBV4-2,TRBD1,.,CASSQAWGQNYGYTF,TGTGCCAGCAGCCAAGCATGGGGACAGAACTATGGCTACACCTTC
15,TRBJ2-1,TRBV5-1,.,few,CASSLAEGEVREQFF,TGCGCCAGCAGCTTGGCCGAGGGAGAGGTTCGTGAGCAGTTCTTC
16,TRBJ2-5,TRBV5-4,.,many,CASSLVSPGAGETQYF,TGTGCCAGCAGCTTGGTTTCCCCAGGGGCGGGGGAGACCCAGTACTTC
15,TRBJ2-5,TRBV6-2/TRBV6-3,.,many,CASSSMDQYQETQYF,TGTGCCAGCAGTTCAATGGACCAGTACCAAGAGACCCAGTACTTC
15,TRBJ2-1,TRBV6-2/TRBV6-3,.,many,CASMVVPGSKNEQFF,TGTGCCAGCATGGTCGTGCCCGGGAGCAAGAATGAGCAGTTCTTC
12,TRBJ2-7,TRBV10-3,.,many,CAISDQEGQQYF,TGTGCCATCAGTGATCAAGAGGGACAGCAGTACTTC
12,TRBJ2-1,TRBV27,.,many,CASKVGYNEQFF,TGTGCCAGCAAGGTCGGTTACAATGAGCAGTTCTTC
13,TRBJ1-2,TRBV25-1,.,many,CASSDPWDYSYTF,TGTGCCAGCAGTGACCCTTGGGATTATAGCTACACCTTC
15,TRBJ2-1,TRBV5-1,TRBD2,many,CASTKPGGSYNEQFF,TGCGCCAGCACGAAACCGGGGGGTTCGTACAATGAGCAGTTCTTC
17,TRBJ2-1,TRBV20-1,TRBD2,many,CSATSLAGVGSYNEQFF,TGCAGTGCCACGTCACTAGCGGGGGTCGGGTCCTACAATGAGCAGTTCTTC